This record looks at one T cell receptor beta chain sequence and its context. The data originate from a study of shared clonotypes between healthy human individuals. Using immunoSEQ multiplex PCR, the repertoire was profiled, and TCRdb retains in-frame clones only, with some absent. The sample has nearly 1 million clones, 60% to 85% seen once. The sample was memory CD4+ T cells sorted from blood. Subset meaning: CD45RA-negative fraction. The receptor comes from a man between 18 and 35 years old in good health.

The CDR3 loop is CAITETGKGNEQFF. CDR3 DNA sequence: TGTGCCATCACCGAGACAGGGAAGGGCAATGAGCAGTTCTTC. V usage is TRBV10-3 and J usage is TRBJ2-1, with 7 bases lining up with TRBD1. V lost 7 bases, J lost 6 bases, and 9 bases stayed unmatched. Germline-derived CDR1 and CDR2 are ENHRY and SYGVKD. This CDR3 is 14 amino acids long.